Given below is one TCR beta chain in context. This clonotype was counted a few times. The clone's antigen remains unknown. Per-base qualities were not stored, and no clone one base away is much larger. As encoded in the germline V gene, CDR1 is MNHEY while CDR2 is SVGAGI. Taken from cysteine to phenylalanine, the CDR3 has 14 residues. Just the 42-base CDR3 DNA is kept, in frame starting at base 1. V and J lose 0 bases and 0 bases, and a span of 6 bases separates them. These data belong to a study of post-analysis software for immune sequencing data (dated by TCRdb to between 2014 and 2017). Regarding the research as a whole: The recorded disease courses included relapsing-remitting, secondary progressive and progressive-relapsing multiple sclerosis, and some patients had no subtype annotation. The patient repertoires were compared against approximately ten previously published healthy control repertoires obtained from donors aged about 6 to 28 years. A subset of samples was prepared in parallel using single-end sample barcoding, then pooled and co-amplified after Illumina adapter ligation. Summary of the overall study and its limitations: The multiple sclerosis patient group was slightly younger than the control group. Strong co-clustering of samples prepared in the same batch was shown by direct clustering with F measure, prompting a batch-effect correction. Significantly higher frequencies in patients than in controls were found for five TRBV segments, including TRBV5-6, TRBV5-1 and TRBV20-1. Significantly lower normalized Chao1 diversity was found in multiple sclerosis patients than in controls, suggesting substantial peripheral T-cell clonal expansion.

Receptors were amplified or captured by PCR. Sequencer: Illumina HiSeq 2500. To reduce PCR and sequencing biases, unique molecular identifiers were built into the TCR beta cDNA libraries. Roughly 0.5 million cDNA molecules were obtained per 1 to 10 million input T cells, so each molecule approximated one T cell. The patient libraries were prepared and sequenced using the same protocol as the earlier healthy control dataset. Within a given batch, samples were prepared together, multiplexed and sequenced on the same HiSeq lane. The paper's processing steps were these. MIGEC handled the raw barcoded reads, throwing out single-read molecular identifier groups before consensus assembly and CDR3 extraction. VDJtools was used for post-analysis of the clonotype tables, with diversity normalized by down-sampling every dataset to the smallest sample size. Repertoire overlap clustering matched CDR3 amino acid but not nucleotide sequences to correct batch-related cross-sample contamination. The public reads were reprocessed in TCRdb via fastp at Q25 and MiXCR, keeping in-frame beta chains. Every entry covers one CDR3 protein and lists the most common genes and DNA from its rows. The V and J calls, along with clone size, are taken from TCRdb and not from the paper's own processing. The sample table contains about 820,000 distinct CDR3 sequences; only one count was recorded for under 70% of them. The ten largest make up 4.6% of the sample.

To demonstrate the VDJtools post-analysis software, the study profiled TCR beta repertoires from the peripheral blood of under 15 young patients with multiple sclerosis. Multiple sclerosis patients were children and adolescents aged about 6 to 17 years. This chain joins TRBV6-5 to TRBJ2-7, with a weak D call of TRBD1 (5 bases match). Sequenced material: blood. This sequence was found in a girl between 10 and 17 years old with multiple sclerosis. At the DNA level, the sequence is TGTGCCAGCAGTTACTCGACAGCCTCCTACGAGCAGTACTTC. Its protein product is CASSYSTASYEQYF.